Listed below are T cell receptor beta chains from one sample, sequenced in a study of PD-1 blockade in classical Hodgkin lymphoma. Libraries were prepared by immunoSEQ multiplex PCR; TCRdb keeps only in-frame clonotypes and omits some of them. The top ten clones hold approximately 15% of a sample with 53,000 or so clones, roughly 80% of them seen once. Specimen: peripheral blood mononuclear cells (PBMCs), collected at baseline. The source is a human donor with classical Hodgkin lymphoma. The CDR3 runs from the conserved cysteine through the conserved F or W. A D gene is named only where the DNA matches it firmly. Size values are once, few and many counts, or a class for expanded clones, and some rows have none.

v_call	clone_size	d_call	cdr3_length	j_call	cdr3_aa	cdr3_nt
TRBV7-8	NA	NA	14	TRBJ2-7	CASSSRTSSYEQYF	TGTGCCAGCAGCTCTAGGACGAGCTCCTACGAGCAGTACTTC
TRBV4-3	few	TRBD1	15	TRBJ1-3	CASSRFQGAGNTIYF	TGCGCCAGCAGCCGTTTCCAGGGGGCCGGAAACACCATATATTTT
TRBV5-4	few	TRBD2	14	TRBJ2-5	CASSLSGREETQYF	TGTGCCAGCAGCTTGAGCGGGAGGGAAGAGACCCAGTACTTC
TRBV2	NA	TRBD2	15	TRBJ2-1	CASRTPGLAHDEQFF	TGTGCCAGCAGGACCCCGGGACTAGCCCACGATGAGCAGTTCTTC
TRBV19	few	NA	15	TRBJ1-2	CASSIDPYVIYGYTF	TGTGCCAGTAGTATCGACCCCTACGTAATCTATGGCTACACCTTC
TRBV10-3	NA	TRBD2	15	TRBJ2-3	CAIRRTSGGTDTQYF	TGTGCCATCAGAAGGACTAGCGGGGGCACAGATACGCAGTATTTT
TRBV27	once	NA	17	TRBJ1-2	CASSLSRWAANFYGYTF	TGTGCCAGCAGTTTATCACGCTGGGCAGCCAATTTCTATGGCTACACCTTC
TRBV10-3	NA	NA	12	TRBJ1-1	CAISERFTEAFF	TGTGCCATCAGTGAAAGGTTTACTGAAGCTTTCTTT
TRBV5-1	NA	TRBD1	15	TRBJ1-5	CASSFGTGPNQPQHF	TGCGCCAGCAGCTTCGGGACAGGGCCCAATCAGCCCCAGCATTTT
TRBV7-6	NA	NA	18	TRBJ1-3	CASSLAGTLPISGNTIYF	TGTGCCAGCAGCTTAGCCGGGACACTCCCTATCTCTGGAAACACCATATATTTT
TRBV7-2	NA	TRBD1	16	TRBJ1-4	CASKGTDSATNEKLFF	TGTGCCAGCAAAGGGACAGACAGTGCAACTAATGAAAAACTGTTTTTT
TRBV11-1	NA	NA	19	TRBJ2-1	CASSLAGPGAGRGRQEQFF	TGTGCCAGCAGCTTAGCGGGCCCGGGGGCAGGGAGAGGTCGCCAGGAGCAGTTCTTC
TRBV19	NA	TRBD1	18	TRBJ2-2	CASSLPRRQGVATGELFF	TGTGCCAGTAGTCTCCCACGGCGACAGGGGGTTGCCACCGGGGAGCTGTTTTTT
TRBV5-1	NA	TRBD2	16	TRBJ2-5	CASSWGLAGGGETQYF	TGCGCCAGCAGCTGGGGACTAGCGGGAGGCGGAGAGACCCAGTACTTC
TRBV6-6	NA	NA	13	TRBJ2-7	CASSWDSDYEQYF	TGTGCCAGCTCCTGGGACTCCGACTACGAGCAGTACTTC
TRBV29-1	few	NA	12	TRBJ1-2	CSVLAPDYGYTF	TGCAGCGTGCTGGCCCCGGACTATGGCTACACCTTC
TRBV5-4	NA	NA	11	TRBJ1-1	CASSLEGYAFF	TGTGCCAGCAGCTTGGAGGGATACGCTTTCTTT
TRBV7-9	NA	NA	12	TRBJ2-1	CASSQPYNEQFF	TGTGCCAGCAGCCAGCCCTACAATGAGCAGTTCTTC
TRBV4-3	once	NA	13	TRBJ2-1	CASSQGYTNEQFF	TGCGCCAGCAGCCAAGGATACACCAATGAGCAGTTCTTC
TRBV5-1	NA	NA	15	TRBJ2-1	CASSSSGRDVREQFF	TGCGCCAGCAGCTCCAGTGGCCGGGACGTTAGGGAGCAGTTCTTC
TRBV7-9	NA	NA	13	TRBJ2-2	CASSLSRTGELFF	TGTGCCAGCAGCTTAAGTAGGACCGGGGAGCTGTTTTTT
TRBV10-3	NA	TRBD2	16	TRBJ2-1	CAISEEVAGFDNEQFF	TGTGCCATCAGTGAGGAGGTAGCGGGATTTGACAATGAGCAGTTCTTC
TRBV6-6	few	TRBD1	14	TRBJ1-5	CASSLGQPNQPQHF	TGTGCCAGCAGTCTGGGACAGCCCAATCAGCCCCAGCATTTT
TRBV7-3	NA	TRBD2	15	TRBJ2-1	CASSLTIAGYNEQFF	TGTGCCAGCAGCTTAACCATAGCGGGGTACAATGAGCAGTTCTTC
TRBV5-5	NA	NA	14	TRBJ2-5	CASSLSGVVETQYF	TGTGCCAGCAGCTTGTCGGGAGTGGTAGAGACCCAGTACTTC
TRBV10-2	NA	TRBD2	20	TRBJ2-3	CASTQSTSGRAPSRTDTQYF	TGCGCCAGCACCCAGTCTACTAGCGGGAGGGCTCCATCGCGCACAGATACGCAGTATTTT
TRBV5-1	NA	TRBD1	14	TRBJ1-2	CASSQGQGYYGYTF	TGCGCCAGCAGCCAGGGACAGGGTTATTATGGCTACACCTTC
TRBV18	NA	NA	14	TRBJ1-1	CASSVDRTNTEAFF	TGTGCCAGCTCAGTCGACAGGACGAACACTGAAGCTTTCTTT
TRBV5-1	NA	TRBD1	14	TRBJ2-1	CASSTRTGSDEQFF	TGCGCCAGCAGCACCCGGACAGGGAGCGATGAGCAGTTCTTC
TRBV4-1	once	NA	12	TRBJ1-1	CASSQGPKEAFF	TGCGCCAGCAGCCAAGGGCCAAAAGAAGCTTTCTTT
TRBV6-6	once	TRBD1	14	TRBJ1-2	CASRGPGTVYGYTF	TGTGCCAGCAGGGGCCCCGGGACAGTCTATGGCTACACCTTC
TRBV20-1	NA	NA	11	TRBJ2-3	CSALLEGAQYF	TGCAGTGCTCTCCTCGAGGGGGCGCAGTATTTT
TRBV2	NA	TRBD1	15	TRBJ1-2	CASAFTQGAPGGYTF	TGTGCCAGCGCGTTTACCCAGGGGGCCCCGGGTGGCTACACCTTC
TRBV30	few	NA	14	TRBJ1-5	CAWAPAPSNQPQHF	TGTGCCTGGGCCCCGGCACCTAGCAATCAGCCCCAGCATTTT
TRBV15	NA	TRBD2	17	TRBJ2-3	CATSVYTGTSGRDTQYF	TGTGCCACCAGCGTCTACACCGGGACTAGCGGGAGGGATACGCAGTATTTT
TRBV11-3	few	TRBD2	15	TRBJ2-3	CASSSGLARTDTQYF	TGTGCCAGCAGCTCTGGACTAGCGCGCACAGATACGCAGTATTTT
TRBV7-2	NA	NA	17	TRBJ2-3	CASSADGGGSGTNTQYF	TGTGCCAGCAGCGCAGACGGAGGGGGATCAGGCACGAATACGCAGTATTTT
TRBV5-6	NA	NA	15	TRBJ1-3	CASSLHLSPGNTIYF	TGTGCCAGCAGCTTGCACCTCTCTCCTGGAAACACCATATATTTT
TRBV9	NA	NA	12	TRBJ2-7	CASSDLLGEQYF	TGTGCCAGCAGCGACCTCCTTGGCGAGCAGTACTTC
TRBV29-1	once	NA	11	TRBJ1-2	CSVEAGNGYTF	TGCAGCGTTGAAGCAGGGAATGGCTACACCTTC
TRBV7-8	once	TRBD2	19	TRBJ2-1	CASSPRDLAGAGSYNEQFF	TGTGCCAGCAGCCCCCGCGATCTAGCGGGAGCAGGCTCCTACAATGAGCAGTTCTTC
TRBV12-5	few	NA	15	TRBJ2-2	CASGFRAGFTGELFF	TGTGCTAGTGGTTTCAGGGCAGGGTTCACCGGGGAGCTGTTTTTT
TRBV11-3	NA	NA	14	TRBJ1-2	CASSLTAGIGGYTF	TGTGCCAGCAGCTTAACTGCAGGGATAGGGGGCTACACCTTC
TRBV7-9	once	NA	14	TRBJ2-5	CASSSGVRQETQYF	TGTGCCAGCAGCTCCGGAGTGCGGCAAGAGACCCAGTACTTC
TRBV19	once	TRBD1	15	TRBJ1-5	CASNPQGELYQPQHF	TGTGCCAGTAATCCTCAGGGGGAACTTTATCAGCCCCAGCATTTT
TRBV7-9	NA	TRBD2	18	TRBJ2-2	CASRRGTSGISRGGELFF	TGTGCCAGCAGACGCGGGACTAGCGGGATTTCACGGGGCGGGGAGCTGTTTTTT
TRBV29-1	NA	NA	11	TRBJ1-1	CSGYRDTEAFF	TGCAGCGGGTACAGAGACACTGAAGCTTTCTTT
TRBV29-1	NA	NA	12	TRBJ1-1	CSAFRDNPEAFF	TGCAGCGCCTTTCGGGACAATCCTGAAGCTTTCTTT
TRBV19	NA	NA	12	TRBJ2-1	CASSFPGYEQFF	TGTGCCAGTAGTTTCCCGGGTTATGAGCAGTTCTTC
TRBV2	NA	NA	14	TRBJ1-4	CASRPTALSEKLFF	TGTGCCAGCAGGCCAACAGCCTTGAGCGAAAAACTGTTTTTT
TRBV7-2	NA	TRBD2	18	TRBJ2-1	CASSSPPGGLAGYNEQFF	TGTGCCAGCAGCTCCCCCCCAGGGGGACTAGCGGGATACAATGAGCAGTTCTTC
TRBV6-4	NA	TRBD2	15	TRBJ2-2	CASSEGGSGTGELFF	TGTGCCAGCAGTGAGGGCGGGAGCGGGACCGGGGAGCTGTTTTTT
TRBV7-2	NA	NA	16	TRBJ2-2	CASSLDGTSSSGELFF	TGTGCCAGCAGCTTAGACGGGACCAGTAGCTCCGGGGAGCTGTTTTTT
TRBV30	NA	NA	11	TRBJ1-1	CAWSSTGMPFF	TGTGCCTGGAGTTCCACAGGGATGCCTTTCTTT
TRBV10-3	NA	NA	15	TRBJ1-5	CAISPGAGVNQPQHF	TGTGCCATCAGTCCCGGGGCAGGAGTCAATCAGCCCCAGCATTTT